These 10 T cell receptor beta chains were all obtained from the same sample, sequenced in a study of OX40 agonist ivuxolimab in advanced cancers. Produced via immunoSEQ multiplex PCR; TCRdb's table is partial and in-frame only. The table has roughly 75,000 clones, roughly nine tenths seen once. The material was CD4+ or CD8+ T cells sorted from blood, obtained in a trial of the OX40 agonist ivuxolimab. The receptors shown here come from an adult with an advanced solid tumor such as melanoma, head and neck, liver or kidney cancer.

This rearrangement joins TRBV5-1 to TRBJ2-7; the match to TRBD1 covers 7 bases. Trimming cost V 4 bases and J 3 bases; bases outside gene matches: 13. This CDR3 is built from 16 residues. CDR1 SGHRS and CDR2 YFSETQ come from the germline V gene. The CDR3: CASSPGPGTEHYEQYF. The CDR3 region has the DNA TGCGCCAGCAGCCCCGGTCCCGGGACAGAGCACTACGAGCAGTACTTC. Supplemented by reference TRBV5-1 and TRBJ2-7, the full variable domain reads KAGVTQTPRYLIKTRGQQVTLSCSPISGHRSVSWYQQTPGQGLQFLFEYFSETQRNKGNFPGRFSGRQFSNSRSEMNVSTLELGDSALYLCASSPGPGTEHYEQYFGPGTRLTVT.

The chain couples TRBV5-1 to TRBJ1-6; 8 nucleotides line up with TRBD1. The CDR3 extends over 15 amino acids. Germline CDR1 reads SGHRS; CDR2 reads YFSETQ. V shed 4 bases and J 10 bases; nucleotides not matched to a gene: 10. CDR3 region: CASSRDRIEASPLHF. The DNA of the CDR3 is TGCGCCAGCAGCCGGGACAGGATCGAAGCCTCACCCCTCCACTTT.

CDR3 in amino acids: CASKGRATDTQYF. As DNA, the CDR3 is TGTGCCAGCAAAGGCAGGGCCACAGATACGCAGTATTTT. The rearrangement uses TRBV28 and TRBJ2-3; D possibly corresponds to TRBD1 (5 bases). The CDR3 totals 13 residues. The V gene lost 7 bases and the J gene lost 2 bases, with 10 bases spanning the gap. Germline V CDR1 and CDR2: MDHEN, SYDVKM.

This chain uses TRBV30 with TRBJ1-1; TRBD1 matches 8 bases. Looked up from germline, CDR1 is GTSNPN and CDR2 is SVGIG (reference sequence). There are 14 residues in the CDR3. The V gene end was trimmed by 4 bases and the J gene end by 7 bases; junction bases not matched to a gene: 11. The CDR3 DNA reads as TGTGCCTGGACCACGCAGGGGGCGCGCGGTGAAGCTTTCTTT. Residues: CAWTTQGARGEAFF.

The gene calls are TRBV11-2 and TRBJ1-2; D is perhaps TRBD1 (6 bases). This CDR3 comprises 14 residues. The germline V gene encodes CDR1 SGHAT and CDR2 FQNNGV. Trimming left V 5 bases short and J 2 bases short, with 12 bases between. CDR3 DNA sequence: TGTGCCAGCAGCCGTACGGGGGCCAACTATGGCTACACCTTC. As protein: CASSRTGANYGYTF.

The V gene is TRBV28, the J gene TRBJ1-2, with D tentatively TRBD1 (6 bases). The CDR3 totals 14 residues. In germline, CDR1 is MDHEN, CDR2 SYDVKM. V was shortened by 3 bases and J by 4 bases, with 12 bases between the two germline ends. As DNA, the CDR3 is TGTGCCAGCAGTTTGGCAGGGGAGGTCTATGGCTACACCTTC. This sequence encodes CASSLAGEVYGYTF.

The CDR3 protein is CASSYRRDQETQYF. DNA for the CDR3: TGTGCCAGCAGTTACCGCCGGGACCAAGAGACCCAGTACTTC. The rearrangement uses TRBV6-5 and TRBJ2-5, with no clear D. Germline assignment: CDR1 MNHEY and CDR2 SVGAGI. The CDR3 is 14 residues long. Trimming shortened V by 2 bases and J by 0 bases, and 7 bases separated the two germline ends.

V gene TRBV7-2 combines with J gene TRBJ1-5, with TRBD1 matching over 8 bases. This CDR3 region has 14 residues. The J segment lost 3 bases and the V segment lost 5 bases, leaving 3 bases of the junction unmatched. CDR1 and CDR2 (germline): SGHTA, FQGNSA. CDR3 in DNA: TGTGCCAGCAGCCCGACAGGGGCCAATCAGCCCCAGCATTTT. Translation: CASSPTGANQPQHF.

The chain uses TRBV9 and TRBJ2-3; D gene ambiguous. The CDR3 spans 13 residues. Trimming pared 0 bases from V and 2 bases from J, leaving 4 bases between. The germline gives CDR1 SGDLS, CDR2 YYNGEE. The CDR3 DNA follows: TGTGCCAGCAGCGTAGGTTACACAGATACGCAGTATTTT. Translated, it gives CASSVGYTDTQYF.

This CDR3 reads CSVDSYNEQFF. The CDR3, as DNA: TGCAGCGTGGACAGCTACAATGAGCAGTTCTTC. This chain connects TRBV29-1 to TRBJ2-1; maybe TRBD1 (6 bases). The CDR3 consists of 11 residues. Germline V gene sequence: CDR1 SQVTM, CDR2 ANQGSEA. Trimming cost V 6 bases and J 3 bases, with 6 bases left between them.